Below are 21 T cell receptor beta chains sequenced from a single sample in a study of shared clonotypes between healthy human individuals. The method was immunoSEQ multiplex PCR; TCRdb's version includes in-frame clones alone and lacks a portion of them. In the table there are 900,000 to 1,200,000 clones, 70% to 80% of which are singletons. The sample consisted of memory CD4+ T cells from PBMCs. Regarding subset: CD45RA-negative fraction. These receptors were obtained from a man in his late teens or twenties in good health. Some clones in this sample may be carry-over from other donors' samples.

J is TRBJ2-1 and V is TRBV7-8, with 8 bases that match TRBD2. This CDR3 has 16 amino acids. J gave up 3 bases and V 5 bases, and 9 bases lay outside the gene matches. In germline, CDR1 is SGHVS, CDR2 FQNEAQ. This CDR3 is CASSPGGAGFYNEQFF. The DNA of the CDR3 is TGTGCCAGCAGCCCGGGGGGGGCGGGTTTCTACAATGAGCAGTTCTTC.

The chain employs TRBV6-8 and TRBJ1-4; D perhaps matches TRBD1 (5 bases). Germline V gives CDR1 MNHGY, CDR2 SAAAGT. Trimming cost V 5 bases and J 7 bases, with 17 bases left between them. The CDR3 loop spans 15 amino acids. CDR3: CASSPGHRESEKLFF. The CDR3 DNA follows: TGTGCCAGCAGTCCCGGACACCGGGAGAGTGAAAAACTGTTTTTT.

The J gene is TRBJ2-1, the V gene TRBV5-4, with 8 bases that match TRBD2. CDR1 is SGHNT and CDR2 is YYREEE in the germline V gene (reference sequence). V lost 4 bases to trimming and J lost 0 bases; unmatched junction nucleotides: 0. The CDR3 length is 14 residues. The CDR3 sequence: CASSREGSYNEQFF. CDR3 sequence (DNA): TGTGCCAGCAGCCGGGAGGGCTCCTACAATGAGCAGTTCTTC.

This sequence joins TRBV6-5 and TRBJ2-1, with D maybe TRBD2 (6 bases). The ends were cut back, 4 bases at V and 11 bases at J, with 18 bases in the middle. This CDR3 is 14 amino acids long. Germline CDR1 is MNHEY and CDR2 is SVGAGI. CDR3 sequence reads: CASSSSAPALQQFF. CDR3 nucleotides: TGTGCCAGCAGTTCTAGCGCCCCGGCCCTCCAGCAGTTCTTC.

This rearrangement joins TRBV7-9 to TRBJ2-7; the match to TRBD1 covers 9 bases. The CDR3 is 16 amino acids. The V and J ends lost 1 base and 4 bases, in that order; junction bases with no gene match: 8. Germline V gene lookup returns CDR1 SEHNR and CDR2 FQNEAQ (reference sequence). CDR3 sequence reads: CASSLVRVGQGYEQYF. The CDR3 nucleotides are TGTGCCAGCAGCTTAGTTAGAGTCGGACAGGGGTACGAGCAGTACTTC.

The chain employs TRBV28 and TRBJ2-3, with TRBD1 identical over 10 bases. With V trimmed by 5 bases and J by 6 bases, 11 bases remained unmatched. CDR3 size: 16 residues. Germline-derived CDR1 and CDR2 are MDHEN and SYDVKM. CDR3 in amino acids: CASSLGQGLSSDTQYF. The CDR3 nucleotides are TGTGCCAGCAGTCTGGGACAGGGGTTATCATCCGATACGCAGTATTTT.

The CDR3 DNA sequence: TGTGCCAGCAGTTACCCCCAGGGGACTAGCTCCTACAATGAGCAGTTCTTC. This codes for CASSYPQGTSSYNEQFF. This chain links TRBV28 with TRBJ2-1; 8 nucleotides match TRBD2. Germline V gene sequence: CDR1 MDHEN, CDR2 SYDVKM. This CDR3 has 17 residues. V gave up 4 bases and J gave up 0 bases; unmatched junction bases: 8.

The V call is TRBV9, the J call TRBJ2-1; 9 positions agree with TRBD2. This CDR3 has 14 residues. CDR1 and CDR2 (germline): SGDLS, YYNGEE. With 4 bases clipped from V and 4 bases from J, the junction kept 3 bases outside the gene matches. DNA for the CDR3: TGTGCCAGCAGCCGGACTAGCGCATACAATGAGCAGTTCTTC. This gives the protein CASSRTSAYNEQFF.

This chain uses TRBV27 with TRBJ1-4, with D perhaps TRBD1 (5 bases). The CDR3 has 15 amino acids. The V gene's germline CDR1 is MNHEY and CDR2 SMNVEV (reference sequence). V gave up 7 bases and J gave up 4 bases, with 16 bases separating them. The chain's CDR3 is CASILLGGYNEKLFF. CDR3 nucleotide sequence: TGTGCCAGCATCCTTCTGGGGGGGTATAATGAAAAACTGTTTTTT.

CDR3 in amino acids: CASSGGSPGAETQYF. CDR3 bases: TGTGCCAGCAGCGGCGGGTCCCCAGGGGCGGAGACCCAGTACTTC. The V call is TRBV7-9, the J call TRBJ2-5; weak D call: TRBD1 (6 bases). The CDR3 is 15 amino acids. The V gene's germline CDR1 is SEHNR and CDR2 FQNEAQ (reference sequence). The ends were cut back, 5 bases at V and 5 bases at J, with 18 bases in the middle.

As regards this clone: The sample carries other DNA sequences with the same CDR3. V usage is TRBV30 and J usage is TRBJ2-5, with a tentative D call TRBD2 (6 bases). Trimming pared 0 bases from V and 4 bases from J, leaving 9 bases between. The CDR3 contains 13 residues. Germline CDR1 GTSNPN, CDR2 SVGIG (reference sequence). This CDR3 is CAWSVGGTETQYF. The CDR3 DNA sequence: TGTGCCTGGAGTGTAGGAGGGACAGAGACCCAGTACTTC.

CDR3 in amino acids: CASFRVCGTDTQYF. CDR3 in DNA: TGTGCCAGCTTCAGGGTGTGCGGCACAGATACGCAGTATTTT. The rearrangement links TRBV21-1 to TRBJ2-3; the D call TRBD1 from the table was never checked on the DNA. TRBV21-1 is flagged as a pseudogene. The CDR3 loop spans 14 amino acids.

The chain carries TRBV27 and TRBJ2-7; the D is unclear. The CDR3 is 14 residues long. CDR1 MNHEY and CDR2 SMNVEV come from the germline V gene (reference sequence). Trimming took off 3 bases at V and 6 bases at J, with 15 bases between the two ends. CDR3 sequence: CASSLAGASIEQYF. In DNA, the CDR3 is TGTGCCAGCAGTTTGGCCGGAGCGTCGATCGAGCAGTACTTC.

V and J are TRBV11-1 and TRBJ2-3; possible D gene TRBD2, 6 bases. V shed 6 bases and J shed 2 bases, with 18 bases lying between them. Germline CDR1 reads SGHAT; CDR2 reads FQDESV (reference sequence). The CDR3 length is 16 residues. The CDR3 DNA is TGTGCCAGCAGTCCAGGGAGGTCCTTAAACACAGATACGCAGTATTTT. Translation gives CASSPGRSLNTDTQYF. Full variable domain (missing parts from reference TRBV11-1 and TRBJ2-3): EAEVAQSPRYKITEKSQAVAFWCDPISGHATLYWYRQILGQGPELLVQFQDESVVDDSQLPKDRFSAERLKGVDSTLKIQPAELGDSAMYLCASSPGRSLNTDTQYFGPGTRLTVL.

The chain employs TRBV5-4 and TRBJ2-1; 8 bases fit TRBD1. Trimming took 4 bases from V and 0 from J; bases not matched to a gene: 6. Looked up from germline, CDR1 is SGHNT and CDR2 is YYREEE (reference sequence). This CDR3 has 16 amino acids. In nucleotides, the CDR3 is TGTGCCAGCAGCAAAAGGGACAGGCGCTCCTACAATGAGCAGTTCTTC. Protein sequence: CASSKRDRRSYNEQFF.

This chain joins TRBV5-4 and TRBJ2-5, with D hard to call. CDR3 size: 15 residues. V was trimmed by 4 bases and J by 1 base, leaving 14 bases between them. From germline, CDR1 is SGHNT and CDR2 YYREEE (reference sequence). The CDR3 region is CASSPAAWAQETQYF. DNA of the CDR3: TGTGCCAGCAGCCCGGCGGCCTGGGCCCAAGAGACCCAGTACTTC.

Points on this clone: This may stem from a read error, because a much larger clone lies one nucleotide away. The sample contains more than one DNA sequence encoding this CDR3. J is TRBJ2-5 and V is TRBV5-4; a weak D match, TRBD1 (5 bases). The CDR3 covers 14 residues. Trimming left V 0 bases short and J 2 bases short, with 8 bases between. The germline V gene has CDR1 SGHNT and CDR2 YYREEE (reference sequence). The DNA for the CDR3 is TGTGCCAGCAGCTTGGGGACATCACAAGAGACCCAGTACTTC. Amino acids: CASSLGTSQETQYF.

The chain joins TRBV2 to TRBJ2-3; weak D call: TRBD2 (5 bases). Trimming removed 8 bases at V and 7 bases at J, with 7 bases between. Germline CDR1 and CDR2: SNHLY and FYNNEI. The CDR3 contains 10 residues. The CDR3 loop reads CASGSYTQYF. The CDR3 region has the DNA TGTGCCAGCGGGAGCTATACGCAGTATTTT.

The chain couples TRBV4-1 to TRBJ2-3, with 8 bases fitting TRBD2. V was pared by 4 bases and J by 0 bases, with 9 bases of the junction left unmatched. Germline V gene data show CDR1 as MGHRA and CDR2 as YSYEKL. The CDR3 contains 17 residues. Written as DNA, the CDR3 is TGCGCCAGCAGCCTTAGCGGGGTTTACTCTAGCACAGATACGCAGTATTTT. It is translated as CASSLSGVYSSTDTQYF.

The rearrangement joins TRBV10-3 to TRBJ2-1; 7 bases match TRBD2. Germline values: CDR1 ENHRY, CDR2 SYGVKD. The J segment lost 2 bases and the V segment lost 0 bases, leaving 10 bases of the junction unmatched. The CDR3 is made up of 18 amino acids. The chain's CDR3 is CAISESRASGAPYNEQFF. In DNA form, the CDR3 reads TGTGCCATCAGTGAGTCCAGGGCTAGCGGAGCCCCCTACAATGAGCAGTTCTTC.

V usage is TRBV19 and J usage is TRBJ1-5; tentative D call: TRBD1 (5 bases). The CDR3 length is 12 residues. Germline V gives CDR1 LNHDA, CDR2 SQIVND (reference sequence). V was pared by 10 bases and J by 1 base, with 8 bases between. The CDR3 reads CATRQSNQPQHF. CDR3 in DNA: TGTGCCACCAGACAGAGCAATCAGCCCCAGCATTTT.